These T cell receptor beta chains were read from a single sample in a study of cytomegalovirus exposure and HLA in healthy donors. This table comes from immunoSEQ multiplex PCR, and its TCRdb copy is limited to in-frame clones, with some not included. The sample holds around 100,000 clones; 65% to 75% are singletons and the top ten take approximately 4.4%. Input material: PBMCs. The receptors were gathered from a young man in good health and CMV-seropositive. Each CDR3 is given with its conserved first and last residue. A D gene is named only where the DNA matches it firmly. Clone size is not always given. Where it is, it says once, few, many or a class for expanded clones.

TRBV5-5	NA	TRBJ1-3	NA	TGTGCCAGCAGCTTGCCTTCGGAGTACACCATATATTTT	CASSLPSEYTIYF
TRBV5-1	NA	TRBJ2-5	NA	TGCGCCAGCAGCTTGGGGGCAGGGTACCAAGAGACCCAGTACTTC	CASSLGAGYQETQYF
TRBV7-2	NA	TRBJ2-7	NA	TGTGCCAGCAGCTTGGCCCAGGCACAATCCTACGAGCAGTACTTC	CASSLAQAQSYEQYF
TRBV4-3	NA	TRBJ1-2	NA	TGCGCCAGCAGCCAAGATTGGGCAGGGGCAGGCTATGGCTACACCTTC	CASSQDWAGAGYGYTF
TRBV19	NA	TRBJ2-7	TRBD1	TGTGCCAGTAGTATCAATCCGGGACAGGGGGCGCGCGAGCAGTACTTC	CASSINPGQGAREQYF
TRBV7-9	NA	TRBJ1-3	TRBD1	TGTGCCAGCAGCTCACAGGGGTTGGACACCATATATTTT	CASSSQGLDTIYF
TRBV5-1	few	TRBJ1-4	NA	TGCGCCAGCAGCGATCCTGGCAGGGGTTATGAAAAACTGTTTTTT	CASSDPGRGYEKLFF
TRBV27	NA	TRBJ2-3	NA	TGTGCCAGCAGTTTATCCCTAGGAGATACGCAGTATTTT	CASSLSLGDTQYF
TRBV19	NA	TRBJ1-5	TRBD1	TGTGCCAGTAGTATAGGGACAGGGGGCGGTCAGCCCCAGCATTTT	CASSIGTGGGQPQHF
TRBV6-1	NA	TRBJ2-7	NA	TGTGCCAGCAGTGAAGGGCCCGAAGAGGCCTACGAGCAGTACTTC	CASSEGPEEAYEQYF
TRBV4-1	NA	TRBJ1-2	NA	TGCGCCAGCAGCCAAGAATCGAGGGATCGTGGCTACACCTTC	CASSQESRDRGYTF
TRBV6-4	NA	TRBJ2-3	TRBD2	TGTGCCAGCAGTTACAAGCGACTAGCGGGGTCCGATACGCAGTATTTT	CASSYKRLAGSDTQYF
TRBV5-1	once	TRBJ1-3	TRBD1	TGCGCCAGCAGCCTTGGAGGGACAGGGGTTGGAAACACCATATATTTT	CASSLGGTGVGNTIYF
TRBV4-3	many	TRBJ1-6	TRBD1	TGCGCCAGCAGCCAAGGTCGATTGGGACAGTATAATTCACCCCTCCACTTT	CASSQGRLGQYNSPLHF
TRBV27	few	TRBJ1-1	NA	TGTGCCAGCAGTTTAATCGTGAACACTGAAGCTTTCTTT	CASSLIVNTEAFF
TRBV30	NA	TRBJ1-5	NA	TGTGCCTGGAGTGGATCCACTACGGGGGTATGGAGCAATCAGCCCCAGCATTTT	CAWSGSTTGVWSNQPQHF
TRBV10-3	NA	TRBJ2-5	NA	TGTGCCATCAGTGGGACTCTGGGCCCCCTCGGAGAGACCCAGTACTTC	CAISGTLGPLGETQYF
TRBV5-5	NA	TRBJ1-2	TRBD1	TGTGCCAGCAGCCCCCCGACCGGGACAGTCAACTATGGCTACACCTTC	CASSPPTGTVNYGYTF
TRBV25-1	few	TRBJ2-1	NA	TGTGCCAGCCATAATTCCGGACAGCCCGGTGAGCAGTTCTTC	CASHNSGQPGEQFF
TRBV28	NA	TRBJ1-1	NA	TGTGCCAGCACCTGGGGTAGGGGCACTGAAGCTTTCTTT	CASTWGRGTEAFF
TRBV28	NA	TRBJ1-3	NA	TGTGCCAGCGGTATGACAGCTACTGGAAACACCATATATTTT	CASGMTATGNTIYF
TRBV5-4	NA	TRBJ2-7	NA	TGTGCCAGCAGTTTGGGGGGGCCAGGGGACCCCTACGAGCAGTACTTC	CASSLGGPGDPYEQYF
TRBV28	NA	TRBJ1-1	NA	TGTGCCAGCAGTTTGAATGAGGGCACTGAAGCTTTCTTT	CASSLNEGTEAFF
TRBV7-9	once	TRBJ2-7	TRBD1	TGTGCCAGCAGCCCCAGACAGGGTCTCCACGAGCAGTACTTC	CASSPRQGLHEQYF
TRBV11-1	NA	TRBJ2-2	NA	TGTGCCAGCAGCTTAAAGGGGGTAGCCCCCGGGGAGCTGTTTTTT	CASSLKGVAPGELFF
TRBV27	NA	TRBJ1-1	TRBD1	TGTGCCAGCACCCAAAGGTTCCGGGACAGGGGGGGGAACACTGAAGCTTTCTTT	CASTQRFRDRGGNTEAFF
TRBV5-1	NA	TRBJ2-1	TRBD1	TGCGCCAGCAGCTTCACAGGGGGCGCCAACAATGAGCAGTTCTTC	CASSFTGGANNEQFF
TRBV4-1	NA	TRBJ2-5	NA	TGCGCCAGCAGCCAAGAGTTGGCCGGCTCTACGGGGACCCAGTACTTC	CASSQELAGSTGTQYF
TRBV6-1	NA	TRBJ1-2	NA	TGTGCCAGCAGTGAAAAAGGTTCAGGGGCTCCCTATGGCTACACCTTC	CASSEKGSGAPYGYTF
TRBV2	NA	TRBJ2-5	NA	TGTGCCAGCAGCGGACACGAGGTAGAAACGACCCAGTACTTC	CASSGHEVETTQYF
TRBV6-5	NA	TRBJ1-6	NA	TGTGCCAGCAGTTTCAGCCCCAGGGAAGTAAGATCACCCCTCCACTTT	CASSFSPREVRSPLHF
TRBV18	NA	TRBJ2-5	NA	TGTGCCAGCTCACCACCTCCAGGTTCTGAGACCCAGTACTTC	CASSPPPGSETQYF
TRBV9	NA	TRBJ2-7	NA	TGTGCCAGCAGCGTAGGTCCAGGCACGTTGGACGAGCAGTACTTC	CASSVGPGTLDEQYF
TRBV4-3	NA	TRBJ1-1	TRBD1	TGCGCCAGCAGCCAAGACAGGGGGCGTACTGAAGCTTTCTTT	CASSQDRGRTEAFF
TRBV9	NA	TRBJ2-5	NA	TGTGCCAGCAGCGCAAGACAGGTTGTGGAGACCCAGTACTTC	CASSARQVVETQYF
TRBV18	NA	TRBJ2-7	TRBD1	TGTGCCAGCTCAATCAGGACAGGCTCCTACGAGCAGTACTTC	CASSIRTGSYEQYF
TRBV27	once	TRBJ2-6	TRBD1	TGTGCCAGCAGTTCGGGACAGGGTGTTACTGGGGCCAACGTCCTGACTTTC	CASSSGQGVTGANVLTF
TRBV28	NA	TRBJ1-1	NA	TGTGCCAGCACCCTACAGGCCGTGAACACTGAAGCTTTCTTT	CASTLQAVNTEAFF
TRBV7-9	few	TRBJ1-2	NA	TGTGCCAGCAGCTCAGACAGTTCTAGGCGCTACACCTTC	CASSSDSSRRYTF
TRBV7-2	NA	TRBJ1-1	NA	TGTGCCAGCAGCTCAACACTGAACACTGAAGCTTTCTTT	CASSSTLNTEAFF
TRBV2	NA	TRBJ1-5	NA	TGTGCCAGCAGCGCAGAGGGAGGCAATCAGCCCCAGCATTTT	CASSAEGGNQPQHF
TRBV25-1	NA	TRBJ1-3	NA	TGTGCCAGCCTTTCCTCTGGAAACACCATATATTTT	CASLSSGNTIYF
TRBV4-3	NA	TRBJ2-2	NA	TGCGCCAGCAGCCAAGGCGGCGCGAACACCGGGGAGCTGTTTTTT	CASSQGGANTGELFF
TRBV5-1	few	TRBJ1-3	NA	TGCGCCAGTATAGACAGGAGCTCTGGAAACACCATATATTTT	CASIDRSSGNTIYF
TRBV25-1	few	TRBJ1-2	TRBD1	TGTGCCAGCAGTGAATCTTTCGGAACAGGGGATTTCTATGGCTACCCCTTC	CASSESFGTGDFYGYPF
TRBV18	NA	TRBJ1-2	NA	TGTGCCAGCTCACGCGCCGCCGGTGCCAACTATGGCTACACCTTC	CASSRAAGANYGYTF
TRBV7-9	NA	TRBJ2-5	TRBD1	TGTTCCAGCAGCTTAGGGGGCAGGGGTATCTCGGGGACCCAGTACTTC	CSSSLGGRGISGTQYF
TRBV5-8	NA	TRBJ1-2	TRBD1	TGTGCCACCCAAAGGGTCCTCGACAGGGGGATAAGATATGGCTACCCCTTC	CATQRVLDRGIRYGYPF
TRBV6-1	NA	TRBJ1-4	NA	TGTGCCAGCCGTAACAGAGCAACTAATGAAAAACTGTTTTTT	CASRNRATNEKLFF